This TCR beta chain is drawn from a study of blood T cell repertoires in COVID-19. Study summary: PBMCs, B-cell-depleted T cells, or T cells provided the cDNA or gDNA that made up the material.

Generated by immunoSEQ multiplex PCR, the TCRdb table keeps only in-frame clones and is missing some. The table shows approximately 45,000 clones, with 75% to 90% occurring only once. Per the germline V gene, CDR1 is SGHAT and CDR2 is FQNNGV. The CDR3 sequence is 15 residues long. V lost 4 bases to trimming and J lost 5 bases, with 16 bases between them. This sequence was found in a woman aged 80 or over with COVID-19, enrolled during active disease. This chain joins TRBV11-2 and TRBJ2-3, with D maybe TRBD1 (6 bases). The sequenced material came from peripheral blood. CDR3 in DNA: TGTGCCAGCAGCTCCTGGGGGCCCTCAGAAGATACGCAGTATTTT. Encoded protein: CASSSWGPSEDTQYF.